The rows below give T cell receptor beta chains drawn from one sample of a study of Ad26.COV2.S vaccination and SARS-CoV-2 variants. The repertoire was sequenced with immunoSEQ multiplex PCR; TCRdb's copy has only in-frame clones and lacks some. The sample yields 380,000 or so clones, 88% seen once. The source was peripheral blood, collected in a trial of Ad26.COV2.S vaccine versus placebo. The receptors stem from a person between 18 and 65 years old who received the Ad26.COV2.S COVID-19 vaccine or a placebo. Each CDR3 is given with its conserved first and last residue. Fields, in order: J gene, V gene, clone size, CDR3 length, D gene, CDR3 DNA, CDR3 protein. The D gene is left open where the match is weak. Only some rows state a clone size, as once, few, many or a class for expanded clones.

TRBJ2-1 TRBV5-5 - 14 - TGTGCCAGCAGCTTGGGACAGTCCTACAATGAGCAGTTCTTC CASSLGQSYNEQFF
TRBJ1-1 TRBV12-5 - 17 - TGTGCTAGTGGTCCTATCCTCCTTTCCCAGGACAACACTGAAGCTTTCTTT CASGPILLSQDNTEAFF
TRBJ1-1 TRBV25-1 - 14 - TGTGCCAGCACTCATGGCTTACAGAACACTGAAGCTTTCTTT CASTHGLQNTEAFF
TRBJ1-1 TRBV7-7 - 13 - TGTGCCAGCAGCGCGGGTGCGAACACTGAAGCTTTCTTT CASSAGANTEAFF
TRBJ2-1 TRBV30 - 15 TRBD1 TGTGCCTGGAGTCGGGACAGGGGTTCACACAATGAGCAGTTCTTC CAWSRDRGSHNEQFF
TRBJ1-2 TRBV7-9 - 13 - TGTGCCAGCAGCTACAGCAGTAACTATGGCTACACCTTC CASSYSSNYGYTF
TRBJ2-5 TRBV5-1 once 14 - TGCGCCAGCAGCTTGGAGCGGGCCGGAGAGACCCAGTACTTC CASSLERAGETQYF
TRBJ2-7 TRBV28 - 17 TRBD1 TGTGCCAGCACATCTAGGACAGGGGGCTTCTTGTCCTACGAGCAGTACTTC CASTSRTGGFLSYEQYF
TRBJ2-1 TRBV4-3 - 15 - TGCGCCAGCAGCCAAGATTCAGGAGCCAGTCCAGAGCAGTTCTTC CASSQDSGASPEQFF
TRBJ1-2 TRBV5-1 - 12 - TGCGCCAGCAGCTTGGTTTCGGAGGGCTACACCTTC CASSLVSEGYTF
TRBJ1-3 TRBV6-5 - 14 - TGTGCCAGCAGTTACCGGGGGCCTGGAAACACCATATATTTT CASSYRGPGNTIYF
TRBJ1-2 TRBV7-2 once 15 - TGTGCCAGCAGCTTAGTGGGGGGGGGAGCTTTTGGCTACACCTTC CASSLVGGGAFGYTF
TRBJ2-5 TRBV5-1 - 17 TRBD2 TGCGCCAGCAGCTCGCTAGCGGGGGGGTTACTCCAAGAGACCCAGTACTTC CASSSLAGGLLQETQYF
TRBJ1-2 TRBV5-1 - 15 - TGCGCCAGCAGCTTGGCCGTGTCGCCCCCATATGGCTACACCTTC CASSLAVSPPYGYTF
TRBJ1-2 TRBV4-3 - 15 TRBD1 TGCGCCAGCAGCCTTCGACAGGGGGCGCAGTATGGCTACACCTTC CASSLRQGAQYGYTF
TRBJ1-2 TRBV28 - 11 - TGTGCCACCCAACAGGACTATGGCTACACCTTC CATQQDYGYTF
TRBJ2-7 TRBV10-3 few 15 TRBD1 TGTGCCATCAGTGGGGCAGAAACAGGGGCCTACGAGCAGTACTTC CAISGAETGAYEQYF
TRBJ1-3 TRBV7-2 - 15 - TGTGCCAGCAGCTTACCAGGTTTATCTGGAAACACCATATATTTT CASSLPGLSGNTIYF
TRBJ1-2 TRBV19 - 12 TRBD1 TGTGCCAGTAGTTCTGCAGGGGGCGGCTACACCTTC CASSSAGGGYTF
TRBJ2-7 TRBV28 - 15 TRBD1 TGTGCCAGCGGGGGCCCTAGGACAGGGGGTGGTGAGCAGTACTTC CASGGPRTGGGEQYF
TRBJ1-5 TRBV15 - 17 - TGTGCCACCAGCGGACCTACCCCGGGCCGCGCCCGGGCGCCCCAGCATTTT CATSGPTPGRARAPQHF
TRBJ1-6 TRBV3-1/TRBV3-2 - 19 TRBD1 TGTGCCAGCAGTCAGGGACAGAGAATATTTTTTGAGAATAATTCACCCCTCCACTTT CASSQGQRIFFENNSPLHF
TRBJ1-2 TRBV10-3 - 15 - TGTGCCATCAGTGAGACCAGGACAGCTAACTATGGCTACACCTTC CAISETRTANYGYTF
TRBJ1-2 TRBV2 - 13 - TGTGCCAGCAGTGAAGACTCGGTTTATGGCTACACCTTC CASSEDSVYGYTF
TRBJ2-7 TRBV6-1 - 14 TRBD1 TGTGCCAGCAGCTGGAGGACAGGGGCCGACGAGCAGTACTTC CASSWRTGADEQYF
TRBJ2-7 TRBV9 - 14 - TGTGCCAGCAGCGTCGACTCCCTCAGTTACGAGCAGTACTTC CASSVDSLSYEQYF
TRBJ2-7 TRBV27 - 15 - TGTGCCAGCAGTCGGCCGGGACTGTCCACTTACGAGCAGTACTTC CASSRPGLSTYEQYF
TRBJ2-7 TRBV19 few 15 TRBD1 TGTGCCAGTAGTGACCGGGACAGGGCCTCCTACGAGCAGTACTTC CASSDRDRASYEQYF
TRBJ2-7 TRBV28 - 17 - TGTGCCAGCAGTCCTCAACCGACCTTGTCACCGGCGGAAGAGTTGTACTTC CASSPQPTLSPAEELYF
TRBJ2-2 TRBV7-9 - 18 - TGTGCCAGCAGCTCTGGACAGTGGAGTCCTACAAACACCGGGGAGCTGTTTTTT CASSSGQWSPTNTGELFF
TRBJ2-7 TRBV21-1 - 16 - TGTGCCAGCAGCTTAAACCGGACACAGAGCTCCTACGAGCAGTACTTC CASSLNRTQSSYEQYF
TRBJ2-4 TRBV2 - 15 TRBD2 TGTGCCAGCAGTGCCGGGGGGGTAGCCAAAAACATTCAGTACTTC CASSAGGVAKNIQYF
TRBJ1-1 TRBV9 - 14 - TGTGCCAGCAGCCCATGGACAGAGAACACTGAAGCTTTCTTT CASSPWTENTEAFF
TRBJ2-1 TRBV7-3 - 16 TRBD1 TGTGCCAGCAGCTTAGGGATACAGGGGTCCTACAATGAGCAGTTCTTC CASSLGIQGSYNEQFF
TRBJ2-1 TRBV19 - 14 - TGTGCCAGTAGTATAGGTACAAGTAACAATGAGCAGTTCTTC CASSIGTSNNEQFF
TRBJ1-5 TRBV6-5 - 15 TRBD1 TGTGCCAGCAGCCCCGCGGACAGGATCAATCAGCCCCAGCATTTT CASSPADRINQPQHF